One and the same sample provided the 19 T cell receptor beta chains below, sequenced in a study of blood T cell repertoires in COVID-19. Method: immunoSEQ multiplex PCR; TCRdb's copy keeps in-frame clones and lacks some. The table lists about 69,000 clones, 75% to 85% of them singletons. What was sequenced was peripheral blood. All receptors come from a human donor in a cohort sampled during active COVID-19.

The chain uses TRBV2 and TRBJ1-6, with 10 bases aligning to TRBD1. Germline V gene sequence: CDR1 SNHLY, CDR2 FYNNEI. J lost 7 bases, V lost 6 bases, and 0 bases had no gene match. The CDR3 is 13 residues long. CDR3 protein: CASRGQGNSPLHF. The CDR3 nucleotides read TGTGCCAGCAGGGGACAGGGGAATTCACCCCTCCACTTT.

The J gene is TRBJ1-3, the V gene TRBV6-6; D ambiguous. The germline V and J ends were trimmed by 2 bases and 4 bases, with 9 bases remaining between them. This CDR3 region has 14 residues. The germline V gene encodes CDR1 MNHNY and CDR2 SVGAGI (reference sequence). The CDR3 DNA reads TGTGCCAGCAGTTACATAGACTCCGGAAACACCATATATTTT. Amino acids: CASSYIDSGNTIYF.

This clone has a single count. The CDR3 here is CASSPRPSGGGETQYF. The CDR3 nucleotides are TGCGCCAGCAGCCCGCGGCCCTCGGGGGGGGGAGAGACCCAGTACTTC. V gene TRBV5-1 combines with J gene TRBJ2-5; 8 nucleotides match TRBD2. V shed 4 bases and J 4 bases; nucleotides not matched to a gene: 12. The CDR3 totals 16 residues. Germline V gene lookup returns CDR1 SGHRS and CDR2 YFSETQ.

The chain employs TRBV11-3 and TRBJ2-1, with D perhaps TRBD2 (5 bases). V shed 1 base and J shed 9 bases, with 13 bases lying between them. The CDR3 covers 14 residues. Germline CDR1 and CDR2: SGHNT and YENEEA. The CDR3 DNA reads TGTGCCAGCAGCTTAGGTCCCCAACGGGGTGAGCAGTTCTTC. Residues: CASSLGPQRGEQFF.

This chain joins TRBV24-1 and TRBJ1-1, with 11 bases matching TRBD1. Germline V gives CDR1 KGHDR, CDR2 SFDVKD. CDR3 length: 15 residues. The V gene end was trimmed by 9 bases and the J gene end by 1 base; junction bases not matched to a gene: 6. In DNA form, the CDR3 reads TGTGCCACCCGCGGACAGGGGGCCGAGAACACTGAAGCTTTCTTT. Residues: CATRGQGAENTEAFF.

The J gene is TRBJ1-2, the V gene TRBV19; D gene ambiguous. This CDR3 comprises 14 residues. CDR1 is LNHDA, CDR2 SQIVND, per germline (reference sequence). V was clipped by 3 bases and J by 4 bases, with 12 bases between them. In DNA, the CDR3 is TGTGCCAGTAGTATGGGTGGGAGTCGCTATGGCTACACCTTC. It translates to CASSMGGSRYGYTF.

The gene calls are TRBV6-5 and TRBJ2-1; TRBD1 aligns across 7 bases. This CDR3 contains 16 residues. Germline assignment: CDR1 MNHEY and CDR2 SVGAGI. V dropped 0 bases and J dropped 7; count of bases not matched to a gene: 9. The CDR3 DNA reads TGTGCCAGCAGTTACTCTAAAGGGGGCGCGGGTAATGAGCAGTTCTTC. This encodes CASSYSKGGAGNEQFF.

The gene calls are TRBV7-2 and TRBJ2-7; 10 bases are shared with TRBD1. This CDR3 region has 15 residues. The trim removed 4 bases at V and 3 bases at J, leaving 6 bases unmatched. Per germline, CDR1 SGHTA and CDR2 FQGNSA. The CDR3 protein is CASSSTGTGVYEQYF. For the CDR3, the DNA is TGTGCCAGCAGCTCGACCGGGACAGGGGTCTACGAGCAGTACTTC.

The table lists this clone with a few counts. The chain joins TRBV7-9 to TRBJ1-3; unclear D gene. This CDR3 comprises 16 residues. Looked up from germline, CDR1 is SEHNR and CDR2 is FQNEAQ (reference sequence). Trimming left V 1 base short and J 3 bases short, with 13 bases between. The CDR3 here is CASSLGGEGVGNTIYF. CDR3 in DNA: TGTGCCAGCAGCTTAGGGGGTGAGGGTGTTGGAAACACCATATATTTT.

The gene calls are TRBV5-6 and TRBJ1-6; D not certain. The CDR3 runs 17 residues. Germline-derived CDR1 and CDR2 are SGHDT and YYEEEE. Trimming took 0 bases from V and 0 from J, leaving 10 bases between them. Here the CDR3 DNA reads TGTGCCAGCAGCTTGGAGACGGGAAGCTCCTATAATTCACCCCTCCACTTT. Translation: CASSLETGSSYNSPLHF.

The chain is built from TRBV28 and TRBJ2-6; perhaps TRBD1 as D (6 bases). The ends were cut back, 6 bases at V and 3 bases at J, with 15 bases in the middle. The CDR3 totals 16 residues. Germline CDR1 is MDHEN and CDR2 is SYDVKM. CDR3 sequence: CASRGARALGANVLTF. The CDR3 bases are TGTGCCAGCAGGGGGGCTCGGGCACTTGGGGCCAACGTCCTGACTTTC.

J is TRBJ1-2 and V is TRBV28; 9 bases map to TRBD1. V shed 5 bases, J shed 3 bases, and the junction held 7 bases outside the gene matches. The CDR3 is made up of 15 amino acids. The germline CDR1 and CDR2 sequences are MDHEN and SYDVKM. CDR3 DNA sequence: TGTGCCAGCAGTCCAGGACAGGGGCGGTACTATGGCTACACCTTC. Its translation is CASSPGQGRYYGYTF.

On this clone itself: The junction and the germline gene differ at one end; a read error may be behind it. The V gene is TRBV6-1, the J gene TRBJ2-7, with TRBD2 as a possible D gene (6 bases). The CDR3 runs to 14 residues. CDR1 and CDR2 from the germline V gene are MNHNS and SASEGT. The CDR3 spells CASSDLSGGYRGKF. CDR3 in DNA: TGTGCCAGCAGTGACCTGTCAGGCGGCTATCGGGGGAAATTC.

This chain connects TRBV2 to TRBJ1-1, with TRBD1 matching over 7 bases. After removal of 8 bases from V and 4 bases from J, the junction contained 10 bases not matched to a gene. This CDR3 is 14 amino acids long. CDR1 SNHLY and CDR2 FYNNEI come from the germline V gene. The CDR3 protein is CASGDRVRSTEAFF. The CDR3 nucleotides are TGTGCCAGCGGAGACAGGGTAAGAAGCACTGAAGCTTTCTTT.

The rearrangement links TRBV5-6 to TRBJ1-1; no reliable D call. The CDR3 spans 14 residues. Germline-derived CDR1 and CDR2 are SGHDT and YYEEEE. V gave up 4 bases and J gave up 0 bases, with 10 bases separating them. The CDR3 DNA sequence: TGTGCCAGCAGCCCCGGTAGCATGAACACTGAAGCTTTCTTT. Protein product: CASSPGSMNTEAFF.

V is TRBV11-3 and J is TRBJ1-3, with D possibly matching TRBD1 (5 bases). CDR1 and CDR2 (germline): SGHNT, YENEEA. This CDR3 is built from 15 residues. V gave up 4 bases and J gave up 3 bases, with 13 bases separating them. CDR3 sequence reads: CASSSRGSNGNTIYF. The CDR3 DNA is TGTGCCAGCAGCTCCCGGGGGAGCAATGGAAACACCATATATTTT. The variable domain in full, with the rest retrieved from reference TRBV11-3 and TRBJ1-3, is EAGVVQSPRYKIIEKKQPVAFWCNPISGHNTLYWYLQNLGQGPELLIRYENEEAVDDSQLPKDRFSAERLKGVDSTLKIQPAELGDSAVYLCASSSRGSNGNTIYFGEGSWLTVV.

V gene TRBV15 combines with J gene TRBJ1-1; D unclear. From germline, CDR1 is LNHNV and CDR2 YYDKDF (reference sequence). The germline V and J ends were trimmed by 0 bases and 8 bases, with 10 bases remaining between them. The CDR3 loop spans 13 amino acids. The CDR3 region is CATSREVGGEAFF. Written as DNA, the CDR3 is TGTGCCACCAGCAGAGAAGTCGGCGGCGAAGCTTTCTTT.

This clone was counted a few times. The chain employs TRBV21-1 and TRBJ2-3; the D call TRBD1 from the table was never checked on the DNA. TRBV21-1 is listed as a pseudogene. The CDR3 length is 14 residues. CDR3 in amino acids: CASSKKAGSDTQYF. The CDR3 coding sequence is TGTGCCAGCAGCAAAAAGGCAGGCTCAGATACGCAGTATTTT.

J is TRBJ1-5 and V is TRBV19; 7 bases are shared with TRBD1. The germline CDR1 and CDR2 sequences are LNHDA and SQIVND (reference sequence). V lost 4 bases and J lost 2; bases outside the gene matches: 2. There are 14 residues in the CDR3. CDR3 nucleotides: TGTGCCAGTAGTAGAGGGGGCGGCAATCAGCCCCAGCATTTT. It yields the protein CASSRGGGNQPQHF.